One T cell receptor (beta chain) is described in this entry. What it binds is unknown. The source of the sample is a study of cytomegalovirus exposure and HLA in healthy donors. While the first cohort had 700 or so subjects, the donors belonged to the separate validation cohort of about 120 subjects. The germline CDR1 and CDR2 sequences are SGHNT and YENEEA. This CDR3 contains 13 residues. The germline V and J ends were trimmed by 6 bases and 3 bases, with 11 bases remaining between them. Findings of the study overall: CMV antigen specificity of three CMV-associated chains was confirmed in vitro.

TCRdb's table, derived via immunoSEQ multiplex PCR, lists solely in-frame clones and lacks some. The sample has approximately 46,000 clones, more than 85% seen once. The receptor's source is a woman aged 18-29 years in good health and CMV-seronegative. The chain employs TRBV11-3 and TRBJ1-1; D uncertain. Sequencing was performed on PBMCs. The CDR3 sequence: CASSLEPYTEAFF. The CDR3 nucleotides read TGTGCCAGCAGTCTGGAGCCGTACACTGAAGCTTTCTTT.